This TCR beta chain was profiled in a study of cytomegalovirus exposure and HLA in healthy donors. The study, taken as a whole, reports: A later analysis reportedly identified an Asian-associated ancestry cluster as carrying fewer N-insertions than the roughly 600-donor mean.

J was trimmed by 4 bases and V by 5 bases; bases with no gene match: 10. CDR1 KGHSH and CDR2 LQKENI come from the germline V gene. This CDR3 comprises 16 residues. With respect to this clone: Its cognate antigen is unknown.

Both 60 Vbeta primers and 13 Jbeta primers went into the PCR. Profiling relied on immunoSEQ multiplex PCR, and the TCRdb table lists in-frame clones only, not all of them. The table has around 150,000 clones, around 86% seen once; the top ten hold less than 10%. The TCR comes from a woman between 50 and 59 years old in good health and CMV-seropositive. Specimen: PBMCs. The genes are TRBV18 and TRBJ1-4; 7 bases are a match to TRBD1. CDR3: CASSARQGWNNEKLFF. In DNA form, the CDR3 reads TGTGCCAGCTCAGCCCGACAGGGTTGGAATAATGAAAAACTGTTTTTT. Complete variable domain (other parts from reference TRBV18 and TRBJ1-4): NAGVMQNPRHLVRRRGQEARLRCSPMKGHSHVYWYRQLPEEGLKFMVYLQKENIIDESGMPKERFSAEFPKEGPSILRIQQVVRGDSAAYFCASSARQGWNNEKLFFGSGTQLSVL.